The 24 T cell receptor beta chains given below trace back to one sample, sequenced in a study of long-term antiretroviral therapy in people with HIV. The run of the v3.0 immunoSEQ assay was at survey level. Sequencing was performed with immunoSEQ multiplex PCR; in TCRdb, only in-frame clones are kept and a portion is missing. The table has some 40,000 clones, around 83% seen once. Here the sequenced sample was unsorted PBMCs, taken 1 year after starting antiretroviral therapy. These receptors were taken from a man aged 18 to 30 with HIV.

The chain couples TRBV28 to TRBJ1-4; D ambiguous. Germline values: CDR1 MDHEN, CDR2 SYDVKM. The CDR3 sequence is 18 residues long. Trimming shortened V by 3 bases and J by 0 bases, and 17 bases separated the two germline ends. The CDR3 loop reads CASSFIEPAVATNEKLFF. CDR3 DNA: TGTGCCAGCAGTTTCATTGAACCCGCTGTTGCAACTAATGAAAAACTGTTTTTT.

The chain recombines TRBV5-6 with TRBJ1-1, with D perhaps TRBD1 (5 bases). This CDR3 is built from 13 residues. V lost 4 bases, J lost 5 bases, and 12 bases lay in between. The germline CDR1 and CDR2 sequences are SGHDT and YYEEEE. The DNA of the CDR3 is TGTGCCAGCAGCCGGGACCCTGGAACTGAAGCTTTCTTT. Residues: CASSRDPGTEAFF. The variable domain in full, completed from reference TRBV5-6 and TRBJ1-1, reads DAGVTQSPTHLIKTRGQQVTLRCSPKSGHDTVSWYQQALGQGPQFIFQYYEEEERQRGNFPDRFSGHQFPNYSSELNVNALLLGDSALYLCASSRDPGTEAFFGQGTRLTVV.

The V gene is TRBV10-1, the J gene TRBJ1-1; a weak D match, TRBD1 (5 bases). CDR1 is WNHNN, CDR2 SYGVQD, per germline (reference sequence). There are 14 residues in the CDR3. V lost 4 bases, J lost 3 bases, and 12 bases lay in between. The CDR3 region has the DNA TGCGCCAGCAGTGCTAGACAGCAGGACACTGAAGCTTTCTTT. The encoded protein is CASSARQQDTEAFF.

This rearrangement joins TRBV4-3 to TRBJ2-5; D is ambiguous. This CDR3 has 13 amino acids. Germline-derived CDR1 and CDR2 are LGHNA and YSLEER. V was cut by 0 bases and J by 3 bases, with 5 bases left in between. CDR3 sequence: CASSQDRKETQYF. CDR3 in DNA: TGCGCCAGCAGCCAAGACCGCAAAGAGACCCAGTACTTC.

The rearrangement uses TRBV5-1 and TRBJ2-4; 9 positions agree with TRBD1. Germline V gene lookup returns CDR1 SGHRS and CDR2 YFSETQ. This CDR3 spans 13 amino acids. The J segment lost 9 bases and the V segment lost 7 bases, leaving 8 bases of the junction unmatched. CDR3 nucleotide sequence: TGCGCCAGCTCCTGGGGACAGGGTGGCATTCAGTACTTC. Protein: CASSWGQGGIQYF.

J is TRBJ1-5 and V is TRBV25-1, with a possible D match to TRBD1 (6 bases). There are 14 residues in the CDR3. CDR1 is MGHDK, CDR2 SYGVNS, per germline. Between the trimmed V and J ends, which lost 4 bases and 3 bases, there was a span of 10 bases. This chain's CDR3 is CASSGYRDNQPQHF. The CDR3 coding sequence is TGTGCCAGCAGTGGTTACAGGGACAATCAGCCCCAGCATTTT. The full variable domain, completed using reference TRBV25-1 and TRBJ1-5, is EADIYQTPRYLVIGTGKKITLECSQTMGHDKMYWYQQDPGMELHLIHYSYGVNSTEKGDLSSESTVSRIRTEHFPLTLESARPSHTSQYLCASSGYRDNQPQHFGDGTRLSIL.

The chain links TRBV5-1 to TRBJ2-6; TRBD1 aligns across 7 bases. In germline, CDR1 is SGHRS, CDR2 YFSETQ. J gave up 0 bases and V 3 bases, and 9 bases lay outside the gene matches. The CDR3 runs to 18 residues. The CDR3 spells CASSSLWTGHSGANVLTF. CDR3 in DNA: TGCGCCAGCAGCTCCTTATGGACAGGCCACTCTGGGGCCAACGTCCTGACTTTC.

The V and J genes are TRBV5-1 and TRBJ2-3; 10 bases are a match to TRBD2. Losses at the gene ends were 4 bases for V and 2 bases for J; bases not matched to a gene: 7. The CDR3 sequence is 16 residues long. CDR1 is SGHRS, CDR2 YFSETQ, per germline. CDR3 loop: CASSPGLAVNTDTQYF. As DNA, the CDR3 is TGCGCCAGCAGCCCTGGACTAGCGGTGAACACAGATACGCAGTATTTT.

The sample holds a few counts of this clone. The genes are TRBV7-9 and TRBJ2-7; the match to TRBD1 covers 9 bases. The CDR3 length is 15 residues. The V segment lost 4 bases and the J segment 6 bases; nucleotides outside the gene matches: 10. Per the germline V gene, CDR1 is SEHNR and CDR2 is FQNEAQ (reference sequence). The chain's CDR3 is CASSSLPGQGTEQYF. DNA of the CDR3: TGTGCCAGCAGCTCTTTACCGGGACAGGGAACCGAGCAGTACTTC.

This clone appeared once. The chain recombines TRBV5-1 with TRBJ2-3; D assignment may be TRBD1 or TRBD2 (5 bases each). V shed 0 bases and J shed 3 bases, with 11 bases lying between them. The length of the CDR3 is 15 residues. Germline-derived CDR1 and CDR2 are SGHRS and YFSETQ. This chain's CDR3 is CASSLVGRETDTQYF. CDR3 sequence (DNA): TGCGCCAGCAGCTTGGTCGGCAGGGAGACAGATACGCAGTATTTT.

The rearrangement links TRBV9 to TRBJ2-1, with 11 bases identical to TRBD2. V shed 0 bases, J shed 8 bases, and the junction held 10 bases outside the gene matches. Looked up from germline, CDR1 is SGDLS and CDR2 is YYNGEE. CDR3 length: 17 residues. CDR3 DNA sequence: TGTGCCAGCAGCGTAGCGAGACTAGCGGGACGGGGGCATGAGCAGTTCTTC. This translates into CASSVARLAGRGHEQFF. The full variable domain, its missing parts supplied by reference TRBV9 and TRBJ2-1, is DSGVTQTPKHLITATGQRVTLRCSPRSGDLSVYWYQQSLDQGLQFLIQYYNGEERAKGNILERFSAQQFPDLHSELNLSSLELGDSALYFCASSVARLAGRGHEQFFGPGTRLTVL.

The chain is built from TRBV5-6 and TRBJ2-7, with D possibly being TRBD1 or TRBD2 (5 bases each). The CDR3 contains 12 residues. Per the germline V gene, CDR1 is SGHDT and CDR2 is YYEEEE. Trimming took 3 bases from V and 6 from J, leaving 10 bases between them. The CDR3 reads CASSWGRSEQYF. The CDR3 coding sequence is TGTGCCAGCAGCTGGGGACGATCCGAGCAGTACTTC.

The chain carries TRBV7-6 and TRBJ2-7, with D hard to call. Between the trimmed V and J ends, which lost 5 bases and 2 bases, there was a span of 13 bases. The CDR3 sequence is 14 residues long. The germline V gene has CDR1 SGHVS and CDR2 FNYEAQ. In DNA form, the CDR3 reads TGTGCCAGCAGCCTAGAGGCGACTGCCTACGAGCAGTACTTC. It yields the protein CASSLEATAYEQYF.

This rearrangement joins TRBV5-5 to TRBJ2-7; 7 positions agree with TRBD1. The CDR3 totals 14 residues. J lost 6 bases, V lost 0 bases, and 6 bases had no gene match. CDR1 and CDR2 (germline): SGHKS, YYEKEE (reference sequence). DNA for the CDR3: TGTGCCAGCAGCTTGGTACAGGGGATCCCCGAGCAGTACTTC. Its protein is CASSLVQGIPEQYF.

This rearrangement joins TRBV9 to TRBJ1-2, with TRBD1 matching 9 bases. This CDR3 is 19 amino acids long. Germline loops: CDR1 SGDLS, CDR2 YYNGEE. V lost 0 bases and J lost 5; bases outside the gene matches: 17. CDR3 in amino acids: CASSVEKGQGIGMTYGYTF. CDR3 bases: TGTGCCAGCAGCGTAGAAAAAGGACAGGGGATAGGTATGACGTATGGCTACACCTTC.

The rearrangement links TRBV28 to TRBJ2-2, with TRBD2 matching 9 bases. Trimming at V came to 6 bases and at J to 4 bases, leaving 6 bases not matched to a gene. CDR3 size: 15 residues. Germline V lookup: CDR1 MDHEN, CDR2 SYDVKM. The CDR3 region is CASSGGGGATGELFF. CDR3 DNA sequence: TGTGCCAGCAGCGGCGGGGGGGGTGCCACCGGGGAGCTGTTTTTT.

As for this clone: The junction shows a germline mismatch at one end, possibly a read error. The same CDR3 arises from other DNA sequences in this sample as well. V usage is TRBV5-1 and J usage is TRBJ2-2, with TRBD2 as a possible D gene (7 bases). The CDR3 has 19 residues. Germline V gene lookup returns CDR1 SGHRS and CDR2 YFSETQ. The CDR3 region has the DNA TGCGCCAGCAGCTTCTTACCCCGGGAGGCAGGGGAGGACACCGGGGAGCTATTTTTT. The encoded protein is CASSFLPREAGEDTGELFF. Full variable domain (missing parts from reference TRBV5-1 and TRBJ2-2): KAGVTQTPRYLIKTRGQQVTLSCSPISGHRSVSWYQQTPGQGLQFLFEYFSETQRNKGNFPGRFSGRQFSNSRSEMNVSTLELGDSALYLCASSFLPREAGEDTGELFFGEGSRLTVL.

This chain connects TRBV11-2 to TRBJ2-7; D is possibly TRBD2 (5 bases). The CDR3 runs 13 residues. V was shortened by 0 bases and J by 6 bases, with 9 bases between the two germline ends. In germline, CDR1 is SGHAT, CDR2 FQNNGV. In nucleotides, the CDR3 is TGTGCCAGCAGCTTAGAGGGGAGCAGCGAGCAGTACTTC. Translated: CASSLEGSSEQYF.

This clone came up a few times. V usage is TRBV10-3 and J usage is TRBJ1-6; 10 nucleotides agree with TRBD1. J gave up 7 bases and V 3 bases, and 3 bases lay outside the gene matches. Germline CDR1 and CDR2: ENHRY and SYGVKD. The CDR3 has 15 amino acids. CDR3 sequence (DNA): TGTGCCATCAGTGACTTGGACAGGGGGAATTCACCCCTCCACTTT. It yields the protein CAISDLDRGNSPLHF.

This sequence joins TRBV2 and TRBJ2-3, with D perhaps being TRBD1 or TRBD2 (5 bases each). V was trimmed by 4 bases and J by 1 base, leaving 21 bases between them. Per the germline V gene, CDR1 is SNHLY and CDR2 is FYNNEI. The length of the CDR3 is 18 residues. The CDR3 is CASSGVLGVGIGTDTQYF. CDR3 coding DNA: TGTGCCAGCAGTGGGGTTCTGGGGGTGGGTATCGGCACAGATACGCAGTATTTT.

This chain connects TRBV7-9 to TRBJ2-7, with 12 nucleotides matching TRBD2. Trimming cost V 1 base and J 4 bases; bases outside gene matches: 5. The CDR3 length is 16 residues. CDR1 and CDR2 from the germline V gene are SEHNR and FQNEAQ (reference sequence). The CDR3 nucleotides are TGTGCCAGCAGCTTAGTCAGGACTAGCGGGATGTACGAGCAGTACTTC. Amino acid sequence: CASSLVRTSGMYEQYF.

The chain carries TRBV2 and TRBJ2-1, with 9 bases that match TRBD1. CDR1 is SNHLY and CDR2 is FYNNEI in the germline V gene. The J segment lost 4 bases and the V segment lost 7 bases, leaving 11 bases of the junction unmatched. The length of the CDR3 is 16 residues. The CDR3 region is CASILYPGQGYNEQFF. CDR3 bases: TGTGCCAGCATCCTCTACCCGGGACAGGGATACAATGAGCAGTTCTTC. Variable domain in full (rest from reference TRBV2 and TRBJ2-1): EPEVTQTPSHQVTQMGQEVILRCVPISNHLYFYWYRQILGQKVEFLVSFYNNEISEKSEIFDDQFSVERPDGSNFTLKIRSTKLEDSAMYFCASILYPGQGYNEQFFGPGTRLTVL.

This clone occurred a few times. This sequence joins TRBV20-1 and TRBJ1-1; no clear D gene. Between the trimmed V and J ends, which lost 6 bases and 4 bases, there was a span of 6 bases. Germline V gene data show CDR1 as DFQATT and CDR2 as SNEGSKA (reference sequence). The CDR3 sequence is 10 residues long. The CDR3 reads CSARGTEAFF. As DNA, the CDR3 is TGCAGTGCACGGGGCACTGAAGCTTTCTTT.

The chain is built from TRBV27 and TRBJ2-2; 9 bases are shared with TRBD2. V was pared by 0 bases and J by 7 bases, with 6 bases of the junction left unmatched. The CDR3 has 16 amino acids. Germline V gives CDR1 MNHEY, CDR2 SMNVEV (reference sequence). CDR3 DNA: TGTGCCAGCAGTTTATCCGGCGGGAGGGCCGGCGGGGAGCTGTTTTTT. This gives the protein CASSLSGGRAGGELFF.